These 32 T cell receptor beta chains were all obtained from the same sample, sequenced in a study of blood T cell repertoires in COVID-19. TCRdb's table, derived via immunoSEQ multiplex PCR, lists solely in-frame clones and lacks some. In the table there are roughly 240,000 clones, roughly four fifths of which are singletons. The source material was peripheral blood. Receptors originate from a woman aged 70-85 years with acute or convalescent COVID-19.

The chain has TRBV7-6 and TRBJ2-5, with TRBD2 matching 11 bases. The CDR3 extends over 17 amino acids. Germline CDR1 is SGHVS and CDR2 is FNYEAQ. Trimming took 4 bases from V and 3 from J; bases not matched to a gene: 10. The DNA of the CDR3 is TGTGCCAGCAGCTCACATATACCGGGACTAGCGGAAGAGACCCAGTACTTC. Its protein product is CASSSHIPGLAEETQYF.

This clone turned up a few times. This rearrangement joins TRBV6-2 or TRBV6-3 to TRBJ1-1; the match to TRBD1 covers 10 bases. Germline values: CDR1 MNHEY, CDR2 SVGEGT. The trim removed 6 bases at V and 3 bases at J, leaving 10 bases unmatched. This CDR3 is 16 amino acids long. In nucleotides, the CDR3 is TGTGCCAGCAGCGGACAGGGGGGATTCAGGGACACTGAAGCTTTCTTT. It translates to CASSGQGGFRDTEAFF.

The rearrangement joins TRBV7-9 to TRBJ2-1; D possibly corresponds to TRBD2 (5 bases). The CDR3 is made up of 13 amino acids. CDR1 and CDR2 (germline): SEHNR, FQNEAQ (reference sequence). V lost 5 bases to trimming and J lost 6 bases, with 11 bases between them. The CDR3 is CASSPGLRNEQFF. CDR3 DNA sequence: TGTGCCAGCAGCCCTGGACTGCGCAATGAGCAGTTCTTC.

This rearrangement joins TRBV6-5 to TRBJ1-1; D is ambiguous. The CDR3 is 15 amino acids. V gave up 2 bases and J gave up 0 bases, with 10 bases separating them. From germline, CDR1 is MNHEY and CDR2 SVGAGI. This CDR3 reads CASSYARTMNTEAFF. CDR3 nucleotides: TGTGCCAGCAGTTACGCCAGAACCATGAACACTGAAGCTTTCTTT.

V usage is TRBV6-5 and J usage is TRBJ1-5; TRBD1 matches at 8 bases. Germline CDR1 and CDR2: MNHEY and SVGAGI. The length of the CDR3 is 15 residues. The junction had 9 bases not matched to a gene; V was cut back by 9 bases and J by 2 bases. The CDR3: CARPSQGAGNQPQHF. The CDR3 DNA follows: TGTGCCAGACCCTCGCAGGGGGCTGGCAATCAGCCCCAGCATTTT.

This clone was detected only once. The V call is TRBV11-2, the J call TRBJ1-5; D unclear. Per the germline V gene, CDR1 is SGHAT and CDR2 is FQNNGV. Deletions cut 0 bases from V and 11 bases from J, with 11 bases between. This CDR3 region has 13 residues. The CDR3 DNA reads TGTGCCAGCAGCTTAGATTCTTTGGCAGCCCAGCATTTT. Its translation: CASSLDSLAAQHF. Supplemented by reference TRBV11-2 and TRBJ1-5, the full variable domain reads EAGVAQSPRYKIIEKRQSVAFWCNPISGHATLYWYQQILGQGPKLLIQFQNNGVVDDSQLPKDRFSAERLKGVDSTLKIQPAKLEDSAVYLCASSLDSLAAQHFGDGTRLSIL.

The J gene is TRBJ2-7, the V gene TRBV14, with D perhaps matching TRBD2 (6 bases). This CDR3 has 13 residues. The ends were cut back, 7 bases at V and 1 base at J, with 11 bases in the middle. Germline V gene data show CDR1 as SGHDN and CDR2 as FVKESK. The CDR3 DNA is TGTGCCAGCACCTACGGGACTTCCTACGAGCAGTACTTC. This translates into CASTYGTSYEQYF.

V usage is TRBV27 and J usage is TRBJ2-5; tentatively, D is TRBD2 (5 bases). The CDR3 sequence is 15 residues long. Trimming left V 5 bases short and J 5 bases short, with 18 bases between. Per germline, CDR1 MNHEY and CDR2 SMNVEV (reference sequence). The CDR3 bases are TGTGCCAGCAGTATCGGGATCCTGAGGACGGAGACCCAGTACTTC. It translates to CASSIGILRTETQYF.

V usage is TRBV6-5 and J usage is TRBJ1-1; D remains ambiguous. The germline CDR1 and CDR2 sequences are MNHEY and SVGAGI. The CDR3 has 14 residues. V dropped 0 bases and J dropped 10 bases, with 15 bases sitting between them. In DNA form, the CDR3 reads TGTGCCAGCAGTTACTCGAAAGGAGGGTACCGAGCTTTCTTT. As protein: CASSYSKGGYRAFF.

This chain uses TRBV6-4 with TRBJ2-1; 7 nucleotides line up with TRBD1. The CDR3 consists of 15 residues. J gave up 2 bases and V 5 bases, and 6 bases lay outside the gene matches. Germline CDR1 and CDR2: MRHNA and SNTAGT. The CDR3 bases are TGTGCCAGCAGTCAAGACAGGGAACCCTACAATGAGCAGTTCTTC. As protein: CASSQDREPYNEQFF.

V gene TRBV7-2 combines with J gene TRBJ2-3; TRBD2 aligns across 8 bases. Unmatched junction bases numbered 4, after V lost 5 bases and J lost 6 bases. The CDR3 sequence is 13 residues long. In germline, CDR1 is SGHTA, CDR2 FQGNSA. CDR3 coding DNA: TGTGCCAGCAGCCGGGGGGGCCTGGATACGCAGTATTTT. Translated, it gives CASSRGGLDTQYF.

The CDR3 sequence is CASSTNIETEAFF. CDR3 nucleotides: TGTGCCAGCTCCACCAATATCGAGACTGAAGCTTTCTTT. V gene TRBV18 combines with J gene TRBJ1-1; D gene unclear. The germline V gene has CDR1 KGHSH and CDR2 LQKENI. The CDR3 runs to 13 residues. V lost 6 bases to trimming and J lost 5 bases, with 13 bases between them.

This sequence joins TRBV7-2 and TRBJ2-1; possible D gene TRBD2, 5 bases. The CDR3 totals 12 residues. Germline CDR1 is SGHTA and CDR2 is FQGNSA. The V and J ends lost 4 bases and 9 bases respectively, with 10 bases between them. DNA for the CDR3: TGTGCCAGCAGCTCCGCGCGGGCTGAGCAGTTCTTC. Translation gives CASSSARAEQFF.

This chain connects TRBV5-1 to TRBJ2-7; the match to TRBD1 covers 10 bases. Looked up from germline, CDR1 is SGHRS and CDR2 is YFSETQ. The CDR3 length is 15 residues. V dropped 4 bases and J dropped 2; count of bases not matched to a gene: 6. This chain's CDR3 is CASSLQGQGTYEQYF. In nucleotides, the CDR3 is TGCGCCAGCAGCCTTCAGGGACAGGGGACCTACGAGCAGTACTTC. The full variable domain, completed using reference TRBV5-1 and TRBJ2-7, is KAGVTQTPRYLIKTRGQQVTLSCSPISGHRSVSWYQQTPGQGLQFLFEYFSETQRNKGNFPGRFSGRQFSNSRSEMNVSTLELGDSALYLCASSLQGQGTYEQYFGPGTRLTVT.

The chain carries TRBV7-8 and TRBJ1-1, with D maybe TRBD1 (6 bases). The CDR3 covers 15 residues. Germline V gene data show CDR1 as SGHVS and CDR2 as FQNEAQ. The V end lost 6 bases, the J end lost 2 bases, and 16 bases lay between the germline ends. This CDR3 reads CASSLDRLHNTEAFF. CDR3 coding DNA: TGTGCCAGCAGTCTCGACAGGCTCCACAACACTGAAGCTTTCTTT.

V and J are TRBV4-2 and TRBJ1-5; 7 bases match TRBD1. CDR3 length: 17 residues. Trimming at V came to 0 bases and at J to 4 bases, leaving 9 bases not matched to a gene. Germline V CDR1 and CDR2: LGHNA, YNFKEQ. CDR3 region: CASSQDPPTGMNQPQHF. CDR3 DNA sequence: TGTGCCAGCAGCCAAGATCCCCCGACAGGGATGAATCAGCCCCAGCATTTT.

J is TRBJ1-1 and V is TRBV11-2; perhaps TRBD1 as D (5 bases). The CDR3 runs 14 residues. Between the trimmed V and J ends, which lost 0 bases and 3 bases, there was a span of 8 bases. Germline V gene lookup returns CDR1 SGHAT and CDR2 FQNNGV. The CDR3 DNA sequence: TGTGCCAGCAGCTTAGATCGGGGGGACACTGAAGCTTTCTTT. Protein: CASSLDRGDTEAFF.

V usage is TRBV2 and J usage is TRBJ2-3; 10 bases line up with TRBD2. The V segment lost 4 bases and the J segment 2 bases; nucleotides outside the gene matches: 6. Per germline, CDR1 SNHLY and CDR2 FYNNEI. The CDR3 spans 16 residues. CDR3 sequence reads: CASSASGGAITDTQYF. The CDR3 DNA is TGTGCCAGCAGTGCTAGCGGGGGTGCTATCACAGATACGCAGTATTTT. Complete variable domain (other parts from reference TRBV2 and TRBJ2-3): EPEVTQTPSHQVTQMGQEVILRCVPISNHLYFYWYRQILGQKVEFLVSFYNNEISEKSEIFDDQFSVERPDGSNFTLKIRSTKLEDSAMYFCASSASGGAITDTQYFGPGTRLTVL.

V usage is TRBV7-2 and J usage is TRBJ1-2; TRBD1 agrees at 11 bases. V lost 3 bases and J lost 8; bases outside the gene matches: 5. CDR3 length equals 14 residues. Germline CDR1 is SGHTA and CDR2 is FQGNSA. As DNA, the CDR3 is TGTGCCAGCAGCTTCCCCCGGACAGGGGGCGGCTACACCTTC. As protein: CASSFPRTGGGYTF.

The chain employs TRBV25-1 and TRBJ1-1, with a weak D call TRBD1 (5 bases). The CDR3 is 14 residues long. The germline CDR1 and CDR2 sequences are MGHDK and SYGVNS. V was cut by 9 bases and J by 2 bases, with 16 bases left in between. This CDR3 reads CASRGNGGNTEAFF. The CDR3 DNA follows: TGTGCCAGTCGGGGGAACGGGGGAAACACTGAAGCTTTCTTT.

V gene TRBV5-1 combines with J gene TRBJ1-4; D may be TRBD1 (6 bases). The CDR3 is made up of 17 amino acids. V lost 3 bases and J lost 8, with 23 bases in between. Germline V lookup: CDR1 SGHRS, CDR2 YFSETQ. As DNA, the CDR3 is TGCGCCAGCAGCTCGATCCATTCGGGGGGCGCGCAGGAAAAACTGTTTTTT. Its protein product is CASSSIHSGGAQEKLFF.

This clone was picked up a small number of times. V gene TRBV21-1 combines with J gene TRBJ2-1; the table calls TRBD2, which could not be checked here. TRBV21-1 is marked as a pseudogene. The CDR3 covers 15 residues. The CDR3 reads CASSVTSGGHNEQFF. The CDR3 region has the DNA TGTGCCAGCAGCGTGACTAGCGGGGGGCACAATGAGCAGTTCTTC.

The rearrangement uses TRBV29-1 and TRBJ2-1, with 8 positions matching TRBD2. Germline CDR1 is SQVTM and CDR2 is ANQGSEA. CDR3 size: 14 residues. V was pared by 1 base and J by 10 bases, with 9 bases of the junction left unmatched. The chain's CDR3 is CSVEVSGGSSEQFF. The CDR3 DNA follows: TGCAGCGTTGAAGTGAGCGGGGGCTCCTCCGAGCAGTTCTTC.

The gene calls are TRBV19 and TRBJ2-5, with 10 bases identical to TRBD1. After removal of 7 bases from V and 3 bases from J, the junction contained 8 bases not matched to a gene. Germline-derived CDR1 and CDR2 are LNHDA and SQIVND (reference sequence). CDR3 size: 15 residues. This CDR3 reads CASTPTGGVKETQYF. DNA of the CDR3: TGTGCCAGTACCCCGACAGGGGGCGTGAAAGAGACCCAGTACTTC.

This clone occurred a few times. The chain employs TRBV5-1 and TRBJ1-2; D may be TRBD1 (6 bases). Germline assignment: CDR1 SGHRS and CDR2 YFSETQ. This CDR3 has 14 amino acids. V shed 3 bases and J shed 4 bases, with 13 bases lying between them. The CDR3: CASSSGQSTYGYTF. The CDR3 nucleotides read TGCGCCAGCAGCTCCGGACAGTCAACCTATGGCTACACCTTC.

This clone was observed once. The chain is built from TRBV7-2 and TRBJ2-2, with D possibly TRBD2 on 6 matching bases. From germline, CDR1 is SGHTA and CDR2 FQGNSA. The CDR3 spans 14 residues. Trimming cost V 5 bases and J 8 bases, with 15 bases left between them. This CDR3 reads CASSRDWGKGELFF. The DNA for the CDR3 is TGTGCCAGCAGCCGGGACTGGGGAAAGGGGGAGCTGTTTTTT.

The chain recombines TRBV25-1 with TRBJ1-4, with 9 bases matching TRBD1. The CDR3 consists of 15 residues. Germline V gene data show CDR1 as MGHDK and CDR2 as SYGVNS. The junction had 12 bases not matched to a gene; V was cut back by 5 bases and J by 11 bases. CDR3 bases: TGTGCCAGCAGTCTAACCGGGACAGGGTATCAGAAACTGTTTTTT. Its protein is CASSLTGTGYQKLFF.

The chain combines TRBV5-1 with TRBJ1-2, with D possibly matching TRBD1 (5 bases). Germline CDR1 and CDR2: SGHRS and YFSETQ. The CDR3 runs 14 residues. Between the trimmed V and J ends, which lost 4 bases and 8 bases, there was a span of 18 bases. The CDR3 bases are TGCGCCAGCAGCCCGTTGCAGGGAACGGAAGGCTACACCTTC. It yields the protein CASSPLQGTEGYTF.

This clone showed up just once. V gene TRBV4-3 combines with J gene TRBJ2-2; D not certain. This CDR3 has 14 amino acids. The germline V gene encodes CDR1 LGHNA and CDR2 YSLEER. V lost 1 base and J 4 bases, leaving 7 bases between the germline ends. The CDR3 here is CASSQGLTTGELFF. The CDR3 DNA is TGCGCCAGCAGCCAAGGACTGACCACCGGGGAGCTGTTTTTT.

The chain recombines TRBV10-3 with TRBJ1-2; 12 bases match TRBD1. The length of the CDR3 is 16 residues. With 4 bases clipped from V and 5 bases from J, the junction kept 8 bases outside the gene matches. CDR1 and CDR2 from the germline V gene are ENHRY and SYGVKD. The CDR3 loop is CAISVGQGATGYGYTF. DNA for the CDR3: TGTGCCATCAGTGTGGGACAGGGGGCTACGGGGTATGGCTACACCTTC.

J is TRBJ2-7 and V is TRBV21-1; TRBD1 was called by the table and not checked on the DNA. TRBV21-1 is termed a pseudogene. The CDR3 spans 16 residues. The CDR3 region has the DNA TGTGCCAGCAGCAAAAAGTGGACACATTTCTCCTACGAGCAGTACTTC. Translated: CASSKKWTHFSYEQYF.

V gene TRBV3-1 (or the pseudogene TRBV3-2) combines with J gene TRBJ1-2, with a weak D call TRBD1 (5 bases). Deletions cut 5 bases from V and 3 bases from J, with 10 bases between. Germline lookup yields CDR1 LGHDT and CDR2 YNNKEL (reference sequence). The CDR3 has 13 residues. CDR3: CASSKGLDYGYTF. CDR3 in DNA: TGTGCCAGCAGCAAGGGGCTAGACTATGGCTACACCTTC.